What follows are 32 T cell receptor beta chains derived from one specimen sequenced in a study of shared clonotypes between healthy human individuals. Some clones are missing from TCRdb's copy, which holds only in-frame ones; the method was immunoSEQ multiplex PCR. The sample records nearly 1,000,000 clones, around 80% being singletons. Sequencing was carried out using memory CD4+ T cells sorted from blood. Documented subset: CD45RA-negative fraction. The receptors here all came from a young man in good health.

This clone was counted only a few times. V and J are TRBV11-2 and TRBJ1-3; tentatively, D is TRBD1 (5 bases). The germline gives CDR1 SGHAT, CDR2 FQNNGV. V lost 4 bases and J 2 bases, leaving 9 bases between the germline ends. The CDR3 runs 14 residues. The chain's CDR3 is CASSSRVAGNTIYF. DNA of the CDR3: TGTGCCAGCAGCTCCAGGGTTGCTGGAAACACCATATATTTT.

This chain links TRBV6-1 with TRBJ2-2; the D is unclear. Trimming shortened V by 2 bases and J by 4 bases, and 5 bases separated the two germline ends. Germline CDR1 and CDR2: MNHNS and SASEGT. This CDR3 is 13 amino acids long. In DNA, the CDR3 is TGTGCCAGCAGTGAACAGCTCACCGGGGAGCTGTTTTTT. It encodes CASSEQLTGELFF.

This chain links TRBV7-6 with TRBJ1-1, with 7 bases identical to TRBD1. Germline V gene data show CDR1 as SGHVS and CDR2 as FNYEAQ. Trimming removed 5 bases from V and 0 bases from J; junction bases left unmatched: 6. This CDR3 is 15 amino acids long. The CDR3 loop reads CASSLTGQVNTEAFF. Here the CDR3 DNA reads TGTGCCAGCAGCCTTACAGGACAGGTGAACACTGAAGCTTTCTTT.

The chain has TRBV15 and TRBJ2-3; tentatively, D is TRBD2 (6 bases). CDR1 is LNHNV and CDR2 is YYDKDF in the germline V gene (reference sequence). Trimming stripped 1 base from V and 0 bases from J, with 14 bases between. The CDR3 runs to 17 residues. The CDR3 DNA is TGTGCCACCAGCAGAGGGGCGAGCGGGTCTAGCACAGATACGCAGTATTTT. Translation gives CATSRGASGSSTDTQYF.

The chain is built from TRBV2 and TRBJ1-4; D gene ambiguous. The CDR3 runs 13 residues. V lost 3 bases and J lost 6, with 8 bases in between. The V gene's germline CDR1 is SNHLY and CDR2 FYNNEI. CDR3 region: CASSEGSDEKLFF. Here the CDR3 DNA reads TGTGCCAGCAGTGAGGGCAGCGATGAAAAACTGTTTTTT.

V usage is TRBV2 and J usage is TRBJ2-1, with TRBD2 identical over 8 bases. Unmatched junction bases numbered 9, after V lost 6 bases and J lost 5 bases. The CDR3 runs to 15 residues. CDR1 is SNHLY, CDR2 FYNNEI, per germline. The CDR3 region has the DNA TGTGCCAGCAGAACCATAGCGGGGTTCGACAATGAGCAGTTCTTC. This translates into CASRTIAGFDNEQFF. The full variable domain, with the rest looked up from reference TRBV2 and TRBJ2-1, is EPEVTQTPSHQVTQMGQEVILRCVPISNHLYFYWYRQILGQKVEFLVSFYNNEISEKSEIFDDQFSVERPDGSNFTLKIRSTKLEDSAMYFCASRTIAGFDNEQFFGPGTRLTVL.

The chain joins TRBV9 to TRBJ2-2; 14 bases line up with TRBD2. The CDR3 extends over 17 amino acids. V gave up 0 bases and J gave up 5 bases; unmatched junction bases: 3. CDR1 is SGDLS, CDR2 YYNGEE, per germline. CDR3 coding DNA: TGTGCCAGCAGCGTAGTAGGGACTAGCGGGGGAACCGGGGAGCTGTTTTTT. Residues: CASSVVGTSGGTGELFF.

The V call is TRBV7-2, the J call TRBJ2-3; D ambiguous. The ends were cut back, 5 bases at V and 4 bases at J, with 13 bases in the middle. The CDR3 is 14 residues long. The germline CDR1 and CDR2 sequences are SGHTA and FQGNSA. In nucleotides, the CDR3 is TGTGCCAGCAGCCCCCCCTATGCCCCAGATACGCAGTATTTT. This gives the protein CASSPPYAPDTQYF.

V usage is TRBV7-9 and J usage is TRBJ1-6; TRBD1 is a possible D gene (5 bases). From germline, CDR1 is SEHNR and CDR2 FQNEAQ (reference sequence). Trimming left V 4 bases short and J 6 bases short, with 16 bases between. The CDR3 length is 16 residues. In DNA, the CDR3 is TGTGCCAGCAGCTCAGCTGGGGGTTTAGGTAATTCACCCCTCCACTTT. This sequence encodes CASSSAGGLGNSPLHF. Variable domain in full (rest from reference TRBV7-9 and TRBJ1-6): DTGVSQNPRHKITKRGQNVTFRCDPISEHNRLYWYRQTLGQGPEFLTYFQNEAQLEKSRLLSDRFSAERPKGSFSTLEIQRTEQGDSAMYLCASSSAGGLGNSPLHFGNGTRLTVT.

This clone was seen only a few times. The V gene is TRBV10-3, the J gene TRBJ1-3; no clear D. The CDR3 is 16 amino acids. In germline, CDR1 is ENHRY, CDR2 SYGVKD. V lost 3 bases to trimming and J lost 3 bases, with 15 bases between them. Here the CDR3 reads CAISDLGDPLGNTIYF. The DNA for the CDR3 is TGTGCCATCAGTGACCTCGGCGACCCACTTGGAAACACCATATATTTT.

The chain couples TRBV2 to TRBJ2-2, with D maybe TRBD2 (6 bases). The CDR3 consists of 15 residues. Trimming cost V 5 bases and J 4 bases, with 14 bases left between them. The germline CDR1 and CDR2 sequences are SNHLY and FYNNEI. The CDR3 loop is CASSPGRRGTGELFF. The CDR3 coding sequence is TGTGCCAGCAGTCCGGGACGGCGGGGCACCGGGGAGCTGTTTTTT.

The chain carries TRBV11-2 and TRBJ2-5, with 9 bases aligning to TRBD2. This CDR3 is 15 amino acids long. V shed 3 bases, J shed 2 bases, and the junction held 4 bases outside the gene matches. The germline CDR1 and CDR2 sequences are SGHAT and FQNNGV. In DNA form, the CDR3 reads TGTGCCAGCAGCTTGAATGCGGGGGGGCAAGAGACCCAGTACTTC. Protein product: CASSLNAGGQETQYF.

The chain combines TRBV5-1 with TRBJ1-3; 10 bases agree with TRBD1. Germline CDR1 SGHRS, CDR2 YFSETQ. There are 14 residues in the CDR3. The J segment lost 6 bases and the V segment lost 3 bases, leaving 3 bases of the junction unmatched. CDR3 DNA sequence: TGCGCCAGCAGCTCGGGACAGGGGACAAACACCATATATTTT. Protein sequence: CASSSGQGTNTIYF.

The chain couples TRBV7-2 to TRBJ2-1; D unresolved. This CDR3 contains 15 residues. The V gene's germline CDR1 is SGHTA and CDR2 FQGNSA. Trimming pared 0 bases from V and 5 bases from J, leaving 11 bases between. DNA for the CDR3: TGTGCCAGCAGCTTAGCGTACGGATTGCACAATGAGCAGTTCTTC. Encoded protein: CASSLAYGLHNEQFF.

This clone was observed a handful of times. The genes are TRBV5-6 and TRBJ1-1; D unresolved. Trimming stripped 0 bases from V and 5 bases from J, with 5 bases between. There are 12 residues in the CDR3. The germline CDR1 and CDR2 sequences are SGHDT and YYEEEE. The CDR3, as DNA: TGTGCCAGCAGCTTGGTAAAGACTGAAGCTTTCTTT. Its translation: CASSLVKTEAFF.

The chain is built from TRBV6-5 and TRBJ1-4; the match to TRBD1 covers 9 bases. This CDR3 is built from 13 residues. The V gene's germline CDR1 is MNHEY and CDR2 SVGAGI. V shed 9 bases and J 8 bases; nucleotides not matched to a gene: 7. The CDR3 spells CASRTGGREKLFF. CDR3 coding DNA: TGTGCCAGTAGAACAGGGGGCAGAGAAAAACTGTTTTTT.

The rearrangement joins TRBV29-1 to TRBJ2-5, with D unclear. V was cut by 5 bases and J by 1 base, with 14 bases left in between. The CDR3 runs to 14 residues. Germline values: CDR1 SQVTM, CDR2 ANQGSEA. The CDR3 protein is CSVRPSRSQETQYF. CDR3 in DNA: TGCAGCGTTCGGCCGTCCAGGTCCCAAGAGACCCAGTACTTC.

V gene TRBV28 combines with J gene TRBJ1-5; D remains ambiguous. This CDR3 region has 15 residues. With 4 bases removed from V and 8 bases from J, the gap between germline ends came to 18 bases. From germline, CDR1 is MDHEN and CDR2 SYDVKM. CDR3 region: CASSSPSGGLEPQHF. CDR3 DNA sequence: TGTGCCAGCAGTTCCCCCTCGGGTGGTCTTGAGCCCCAGCATTTT.

This clone was seen only once. The chain joins TRBV19 to TRBJ1-5; 8 bases fit TRBD1. Germline assignment: CDR1 LNHDA and CDR2 SQIVND (reference sequence). J was trimmed by 4 bases and V by 4 bases; bases with no gene match: 9. CDR3 length: 16 residues. CDR3 DNA sequence: TGTGCCAGTAGTACCATCGACAGGGGTTTTAATCAGCCCCAGCATTTT. As protein: CASSTIDRGFNQPQHF.

The V and J genes are TRBV10-3 and TRBJ2-6, with 7 bases identical to TRBD1. The V gene end was trimmed by 4 bases and the J gene end by 0 bases; junction bases not matched to a gene: 6. The CDR3 length is 17 residues. The germline V gene encodes CDR1 ENHRY and CDR2 SYGVKD. The CDR3 region is CAISVGQSTSGANVLTF. CDR3 sequence (DNA): TGTGCCATCAGTGTGGGACAGTCAACCTCTGGGGCCAACGTCCTGACTTTC.

This clone was detected only a few times. Other DNA variants within this sample encode the same CDR3. The chain links TRBV28 to TRBJ1-1; TRBD1 agrees at 7 bases. The trim removed 2 bases at V and 5 bases at J, leaving 2 bases unmatched. Germline CDR1 is MDHEN and CDR2 is SYDVKM. This CDR3 comprises 13 residues. The CDR3 DNA reads TGTGCCAGCAGTTTAGTACAGGGGACTGAAGCTTTCTTT. Its translation is CASSLVQGTEAFF.

Concerning this clone: Additional DNA sequences in this sample encode the identical CDR3. As DNA, the CDR3 is TGTGCCAGCAGCTTACAGGGTGGGGCCTACGAGCAGTACTTC. Translation gives CASSLQGGAYEQYF. The V call is TRBV7-2, the J call TRBJ2-7; D is perhaps TRBD1 (5 bases). Germline V gene sequence: CDR1 SGHTA, CDR2 FQGNSA. Trimming pared 2 bases from V and 2 bases from J, leaving 10 bases between. This CDR3 contains 14 residues.

V and J are TRBV28 and TRBJ1-4; possible D gene TRBD1, 6 bases. Germline CDR1 and CDR2: MDHEN and SYDVKM. V lost 5 bases, J lost 8 bases, and 15 bases lay in between. This CDR3 contains 14 residues. The DNA of the CDR3 is TGTGCCAGCAGTACCGGGACCCAGGGGGAAAAACTGTTTTTT. Amino acids: CASSTGTQGEKLFF.

The chain joins TRBV27 to TRBJ2-5, with a weak D call TRBD2 (6 bases). The CDR3 loop spans 19 amino acids. Germline assignment: CDR1 MNHEY and CDR2 SMNVEV (reference sequence). Trimming took 0 bases from V and 5 from J, leaving 25 bases between them. CDR3 nucleotide sequence: TGTGCCAGCAGTTTATCGAAACCCGCCGGGGGAGGTAGATCGGAGACCCAGTACTTC. Translation: CASSLSKPAGGGRSETQYF.

As to this clone: This sample also contains other DNA sequences that code for the same CDR3. The genes are TRBV5-1 and TRBJ2-3; 7 bases agree with TRBD1. V lost 4 bases to trimming and J lost 3 bases; unmatched junction nucleotides: 5. This CDR3 has 14 amino acids. Germline V gene sequence: CDR1 SGHRS, CDR2 YFSETQ. CDR3 nucleotides: TGCGCCAGCAGCCCCGGGACAGCAACAGATACGCAGTATTTT. This translates into CASSPGTATDTQYF.

This sequence joins TRBV4-3 and TRBJ1-4; D possibly corresponds to TRBD1 (5 bases). This CDR3 region has 15 residues. Germline CDR1 reads LGHNA; CDR2 reads YSLEER. Trimming cost V 2 bases and J 8 bases, with 15 bases left between them. CDR3 nucleotide sequence: TGCGCCAGCAGCCAATCCCGGGACGTTAGAGAAAAACTGTTTTTT. Translating gives CASSQSRDVREKLFF.

The chain has TRBV28 and TRBJ1-6; D possibly corresponds to TRBD1 (5 bases). This CDR3 is built from 13 residues. The germline V gene encodes CDR1 MDHEN and CDR2 SYDVKM. Trimming removed 7 bases from V and 9 bases from J, with 13 bases in between. CDR3 protein: CASNEGLSSPLHF. CDR3 bases: TGTGCCAGCAATGAGGGGCTGAGTTCACCCCTCCACTTT. Together with reference TRBV28 and TRBJ1-6, the CDR3 gives the full variable domain: DVKVTQSSRYLVKRTGEKVFLECVQDMDHENMFWYRQDPGLGLRLIYFSYDVKMKEKGDIPEGYSVSREKKERFSLILESASTNQTSMYLCASNEGLSSPLHFGNGTRLTVT.

The chain recombines TRBV9 with TRBJ2-5, with 9 bases that match TRBD2. The J segment lost 5 bases and the V segment lost 2 bases, leaving 4 bases of the junction unmatched. This CDR3 comprises 14 residues. CDR1 and CDR2 from the germline V gene are SGDLS and YYNGEE. In DNA form, the CDR3 reads TGTGCCAGCAGCGTTAGCGGGAGCTACGAGACCCAGTACTTC. Translating it yields CASSVSGSYETQYF. The entire variable domain, with the rest obtained from reference TRBV9 and TRBJ2-5, is as follows: DSGVTQTPKHLITATGQRVTLRCSPRSGDLSVYWYQQSLDQGLQFLIQYYNGEERAKGNILERFSAQQFPDLHSELNLSSLELGDSALYFCASSVSGSYETQYFGPGTRLLVL.

The chain links TRBV10-3 to TRBJ2-1, with 13 bases matching TRBD2. Germline CDR1 is ENHRY and CDR2 is SYGVKD. With 2 bases clipped from V and 6 bases from J, the junction kept 1 base outside the gene matches. This CDR3 has 15 amino acids. The chain's CDR3 is CAISEGTSGVNEQFF. The CDR3 DNA is TGTGCCATCAGTGAGGGGACTAGCGGGGTCAATGAGCAGTTCTTC.

The J gene is TRBJ2-3, the V gene TRBV5-1, with TRBD1 matching over 7 bases. Germline trimming cut 2 bases from V and 6 bases from J; bases unmatched to any gene: 9. The germline gives CDR1 SGHRS, CDR2 YFSETQ. CDR3 length: 15 residues. The CDR3 is CASSFKGGQGDTQYF. DNA of the CDR3: TGCGCCAGCAGCTTTAAAGGGGGCCAAGGGGATACGCAGTATTTT.

This clone has a count of ten or more. Distinct nucleotide sequences in the sample also encode this CDR3. The V gene is TRBV7-2, the J gene TRBJ2-4; TRBD2 matches 9 bases. Germline V gives CDR1 SGHTA, CDR2 FQGNSA. The V segment lost 2 bases and the J segment 0 bases; nucleotides outside the gene matches: 8. The CDR3 runs 18 residues. The CDR3 sequence: CASSLNMGLALAKNIQYF. DNA of the CDR3: TGTGCCAGCAGCTTAAATATGGGACTAGCCTTAGCCAAAAACATTCAGTACTTC. The full variable domain, rest sourced from reference TRBV7-2 and TRBJ2-4, is GAGVSQSPSNKVTEKGKDVELRCDPISGHTALYWYRQSLGQGLEFLIYFQGNSAPDKSGLPSDRFSAERTGGSVSTLTIQRTQQEDSAVYLCASSLNMGLALAKNIQYFGAGTRLSVL.

The CDR3 loop reads CASRTSRANTGELFF. In DNA form, the CDR3 reads TGTGCCAGCAGGACTTCAAGGGCGAACACCGGGGAGCTGTTTTTT. The rearrangement links TRBV2 to TRBJ2-2; no definite D call. Per germline, CDR1 SNHLY and CDR2 FYNNEI. The V end lost 6 bases, the J end lost 0 bases, and 11 bases lay between the germline ends. CDR3 length: 15 residues.